This section outlines one T cell receptor (beta chain) sequence together with its context. This clonotype came up many times. Its antigen remains unidentified. Base qualities are not at hand, and no much larger clone is one base apart. This sample is part of a study of molecular identifiers for immune sequencing clone quantification (dated by TCRdb to 2017 to 2018). Regarding the complete study: For a replicate experiment, the RNA from either 20,000 or 100,000 naive CD8 T cells was divided into five aliquots, and four of those aliquots went on to sequencing. CD8 T cells were used in a methods study to benchmark molecular-identifier clustering-based TCR repertoire sequencing (MIDCIRS) and TCR RNA copy counting.

The germline V gene gives CDR1 as SGHVS and CDR2 as FNYEAQ. The CDR3 contains 15 residues, cysteine and phenylalanine counted. The entry retains the CDR3 DNA only, 45 bases that are in frame from base 1. V lost 5 bases and J lost 5 bases, and the count of bases not matched to a germline gene is 6. The study at large found these results: In CMV-specific effector cells, clones with more than 20 RNA copies contained over 98% of molecules, whereas in naive cells such clones contained under 1% of molecules. Modeling estimated 3 to 3.5 recovered TCR RNA copies per cell, compared with about 10 by digital PCR, which implies around 30% capture efficiency. A single cell's worth of spiked-in Jurkat TCR RNA was reported detectable even among one million naive CD8 T cells. The naive libraries included spiked-in Jurkat TCR RNA (around 10 copies' worth), and this RNA is not part of the donor repertoire. The sizes of highly expanded clones could end up underestimated when identical TCR molecules share a barcode. When barcode sub-clustering was not used, chimeric consensus sequences inflated TCR diversity, with chimeras reaching as high as 47%.

Libraries came from PCR. Sequencing was carried out with a NextSeq 500. Bulk TCR libraries were made following a previously described method, with the TCR primers given in Table S5. Total RNA was purified with the Qiagen AllPrep DNA/RNA kit. Reads from multiple sequencing runs of the same library were pooled before analysis. As for the authors' bioinformatics: Reads were retained only if the reads had an exact TCR constant sequence, and the retained reads were trimmed to 150 nt and grouped according to their 12-nt molecular barcodes. Reads in each barcode group were sub-clustered using a 15% Levenshtein threshold, and a quality-weighted consensus sequence was built for each RNA molecule. Non-functional sequences were discarded, and so were lower-count sequences lying one edit away from another sequence. Barcode sub-clusters with fewer than 20% of the maximum read count were removed, based on fitting two negative binomial distributions. TCRdb ran its own pipeline on the public reads, namely fastp trimming at Q25 and MiXCR clone calling, and kept in-frame beta chains. CDR3 protein sequences are deduplicated, and each keeps its most common genes and DNA. TCRdb, not the original authors, processed these V and J calls. This sample gives 100,000 or so distinct CDR3 sequences in total; 36% of them show up just once. Together, the top ten hold under 5.5% of the sample.

Libraries of naive CD8 T cells were built from around 18,000 to 910,000 sorted cells, with 10%, 30% or 50% of the purified RNA used. Naive CD8 T cells were FACS-sorted as CD8+CD4-CCR7+CD45RA+ on a BD FACSAria II into RLT Plus buffer. Detection sensitivity was tested by spiking Jurkat RNA equal to around 11 TCR copies' worth into samples containing roughly 17,000-1,100,000 naive CD8 T cells. Enrichment of CD8 T cells was done with RosetteSep CD8+ T Cell Enrichment Cocktail plus Ficoll-Paque, and ACK red cell lysis came afterward. This TCR was sampled from a human donor in good health. Some libraries in this study had Jurkat cell RNA spiked in. This receptor chain uses TRBV7-6 and TRBJ2-5; TRBD2 matches 12 bases in the middle. Sequencing was performed on naive CD8+ T cells from blood, with Jurkat cell RNA spiked in. The cell subset or site label, read with the paper, signifies: FACS-sorted CD8+CD4-CCR7+CD45RA+ naive T cells. The CDR3 reads CASSPVLAGGETQYF. In nucleotides, the sequence is TGTGCCAGCAGCCCGGTACTAGCGGGAGGTGAGACCCAGTACTTC.